Listed below are T cell receptor beta chains from one sample, sequenced in a study of cytotoxic CD8 clonotypes in ibrutinib-treated CLL. The method was immunoSEQ multiplex PCR; TCRdb's version includes in-frame clones alone and lacks a portion of them. The sample lists 75,000 to 80,000 clones; 83% were seen once. The sample in question was PBMCs, obtained after 24 months of ibrutinib treatment. Receptors were obtained from a human donor with chronic lymphocytic leukemia. CDR3s include the opening cysteine and the closing phenylalanine or tryptophan. A D gene is named only where the DNA matches it firmly. Only part of the rows carry a size: once, few, many, or a class if the clone is expanded.

clone_size: NA; v_call: TRBV5-1; j_call: TRBJ1-1; d_call: NA; cdr3_nt: TGCGCCAGCAGCTATACTCCGAACACTGAAGCTTTCTTT; cdr3_aa: CASSYTPNTEAFF
clone_size: NA; v_call: TRBV20-1; j_call: TRBJ2-7; d_call: NA; cdr3_nt: TGCAGTGCTAGTTGGGGAGAGCAGTACTTC; cdr3_aa: CSASWGEQYF
clone_size: NA; v_call: TRBV7-2; j_call: TRBJ2-3; d_call: TRBD1; cdr3_nt: TGTGCCAGCAGCACCCGGGACAGGGTCGGAACGCAGTATTTT; cdr3_aa: CASSTRDRVGTQYF
clone_size: once; v_call: TRBV7-9; j_call: TRBJ1-1; d_call: NA; cdr3_nt: TGTGCCAGCAGCTTGGGCCTGGACACAGGAATGAACACTGAAGCTTTCTTT; cdr3_aa: CASSLGLDTGMNTEAFF
clone_size: NA; v_call: TRBV27; j_call: TRBJ2-5; d_call: TRBD2; cdr3_nt: TGTGCCAGCAGTGAGACTAGCGGGTTGCAAGAGACCCAGTACTTC; cdr3_aa: CASSETSGLQETQYF
clone_size: NA; v_call: TRBV2; j_call: TRBJ2-6; d_call: TRBD2; cdr3_nt: TGTGCCAGCAGCAGGACTAGCGGGGTCTCTGGGGCCAACGTCCTGACTTTC; cdr3_aa: CASSRTSGVSGANVLTF
clone_size: NA; v_call: TRBV5-1; j_call: TRBJ1-1; d_call: NA; cdr3_nt: TGCGCCAGCAGCTTGATTGGGGGTTTGAACACTGAAGCTTTCTTT; cdr3_aa: CASSLIGGLNTEAFF
clone_size: NA; v_call: TRBV5-1; j_call: TRBJ1-1; d_call: NA; cdr3_nt: TGCGCCAGCAGCCCCGCACAAGGGAACACTGAAGCTTTCTTT; cdr3_aa: CASSPAQGNTEAFF
clone_size: once; v_call: TRBV11-2; j_call: TRBJ2-5; d_call: NA; cdr3_nt: TGTGCCAGCAGCTTACTGACCTCGGGGGAGACCCAGTACTTC; cdr3_aa: CASSLLTSGETQYF
clone_size: NA; v_call: TRBV7-9; j_call: TRBJ1-1; d_call: TRBD1; cdr3_nt: TGTGCCAGCAGCCCCTACCGGGACAGGGTGAACACTGAAGCTTTCTTT; cdr3_aa: CASSPYRDRVNTEAFF
clone_size: NA; v_call: TRBV5-1; j_call: TRBJ2-3; d_call: TRBD2; cdr3_nt: TGCGCCAGCAGCGTGGGACTAGCCCTCACAGATACGCAGTATTTT; cdr3_aa: CASSVGLALTDTQYF
clone_size: NA; v_call: TRBV6-6; j_call: TRBJ2-7; d_call: NA; cdr3_nt: TGTGCCAGCAGTTACTCCCCGTACGAGCAGTACTTC; cdr3_aa: CASSYSPYEQYF
clone_size: NA; v_call: TRBV2; j_call: TRBJ2-7; d_call: NA; cdr3_nt: TGTGCCAGCAGTGAAACCTTTGGCTACGAGCAGTACTTC; cdr3_aa: CASSETFGYEQYF
clone_size: NA; v_call: TRBV5-4; j_call: TRBJ1-1; d_call: TRBD1; cdr3_nt: TGTGCCAGCAGCTTGGGGCAGGGGGCTGTTACTGAAGCTTTCTTT; cdr3_aa: CASSLGQGAVTEAFF
clone_size: once; v_call: TRBV2; j_call: TRBJ2-7; d_call: NA; cdr3_nt: TGTGCCAGCCTCAGGGTCCTGAGCTCCTACGAGCAGTACTTC; cdr3_aa: CASLRVLSSYEQYF
clone_size: NA; v_call: TRBV28; j_call: TRBJ2-7; d_call: TRBD2; cdr3_nt: TGTGCCAGCAGTGAACCCAGACTAGCGGGAACCTACGAGCAGTACTTC; cdr3_aa: CASSEPRLAGTYEQYF
clone_size: NA; v_call: TRBV9; j_call: TRBJ1-4; d_call: NA; cdr3_nt: TGTGCCAGCAGCGTAAGCGGGACGGCTAATGAAAAACTGTTTTTT; cdr3_aa: CASSVSGTANEKLFF
clone_size: NA; v_call: TRBV28; j_call: TRBJ1-2; d_call: NA; cdr3_nt: TGTGCCAGCAGTTCCACGTCCAGTAAGGGGGTCTATGGCTACACCTTC; cdr3_aa: CASSSTSSKGVYGYTF
clone_size: NA; v_call: TRBV6-6; j_call: TRBJ2-5; d_call: NA; cdr3_nt: TGTGCCAGCAGTTTTGGGGTAACCCAGTACTTC; cdr3_aa: CASSFGVTQYF
clone_size: NA; v_call: TRBV7-2; j_call: TRBJ1-5; d_call: TRBD1; cdr3_nt: TGTGCCAGCAGCTTAACGGGACAGTATAGCAATCAGCCCCAGCATTTT; cdr3_aa: CASSLTGQYSNQPQHF
clone_size: NA; v_call: TRBV9; j_call: TRBJ2-7; d_call: NA; cdr3_nt: TGTGCCAGCAGCGTAGGACCGGACACCTACGAGCAGTACTTC; cdr3_aa: CASSVGPDTYEQYF
clone_size: NA; v_call: TRBV7-8; j_call: TRBJ2-1; d_call: TRBD2; cdr3_nt: TGTGCCAGCAGCCCCTCCCCAGCGGGAGCCCACAATGAGCAGTTCTTC; cdr3_aa: CASSPSPAGAHNEQFF
clone_size: NA; v_call: TRBV9; j_call: TRBJ2-7; d_call: TRBD2; cdr3_nt: TGTGCCAGCAGCGTAGATGCGGGAGTTGTGAACGAGCAGTACTTC; cdr3_aa: CASSVDAGVVNEQYF
clone_size: NA; v_call: TRBV2; j_call: TRBJ1-5; d_call: NA; cdr3_nt: TGTGCCAGCAGCCCAGGGAATCAGCCCCAGCATTTT; cdr3_aa: CASSPGNQPQHF
clone_size: NA; v_call: TRBV6-6; j_call: TRBJ1-5; d_call: TRBD1; cdr3_nt: TGTGCCAGCAGGACCGGGACAGGGGGTCAGCCCCAGCATTTT; cdr3_aa: CASRTGTGGQPQHF
clone_size: NA; v_call: TRBV6-5; j_call: TRBJ1-3; d_call: NA; cdr3_nt: TGTGCCAGCAGCGGCACCTCTGGAAACACCATATATTTT; cdr3_aa: CASSGTSGNTIYF
clone_size: NA; v_call: TRBV18; j_call: TRBJ2-1; d_call: TRBD1; cdr3_nt: TGTGCCAGCTCACCACCGGGACAGGGAGAAGAGCAGTTCTTC; cdr3_aa: CASSPPGQGEEQFF
clone_size: NA; v_call: TRBV5-4; j_call: TRBJ2-7; d_call: TRBD2; cdr3_nt: TGTGCCAGCAGCTCCGGTATGGCGGGAGGGATCGGACGGTACGAGCAGTACTTC; cdr3_aa: CASSSGMAGGIGRYEQYF
clone_size: once; v_call: TRBV19; j_call: TRBJ1-5; d_call: TRBD1; cdr3_nt: TGTGCCAGTAGCCTCCTCCCCGGGACAGGGGGCCAGCCCCAGCATTTT; cdr3_aa: CASSLLPGTGGQPQHF
clone_size: few; v_call: TRBV4-1; j_call: TRBJ1-1; d_call: NA; cdr3_nt: TGCGCCAGCAGCCAAGACCCACAGGGGAACACTGAAGCTTTCTTT; cdr3_aa: CASSQDPQGNTEAFF